The source of this TCR beta chain is a study of monozygotic twins with inflammatory bowel disease. As to this clonotype: The antigen is undetermined.

Study outcomes and limitations: Fewer shared clonotypes with others were found in IBD patients than in healthy twins, especially with disease activity.

TCRdb reprocessed the 5' RACE reads; each CDR3 protein has one entry and no DNA is given. This table holds 400,000 to 500,000 distinct CDR3 sequences. This clonotype was obtained from a human donor with ulcerative colitis or Crohn's disease, or a healthy co-twin of an affected twin (not recorded which). Material: blood.

The CDR3 loop reads CSVQTGSTYNEQFF. The chain uses TRBV29-1 and TRBJ2-1; the TCRdb D gene call, TRBD1, has no DNA to confirm it. Per the germline V gene, CDR1 is SQVTM and CDR2 is ANQGSEA. The CDR3 is made up of 14 amino acids.